The next 27 T cell receptor beta chains were all read from a single sample in a study of blood T cell repertoires in COVID-19. This table comes from immunoSEQ multiplex PCR, and its TCRdb copy is limited to in-frame clones, with some not included. The sample gives 150,000 to 200,000 clones, approximately 92% of which show up once; about 4.8% is in the top ten. The material sequenced was peripheral blood. These receptors all stem from a man between 25 and 39 years old with COVID-19, enrolled during active disease.

This chain connects TRBV19 to TRBJ1-2, with 8 nucleotides matching TRBD1. The CDR3 is 16 amino acids. Trimming cost V 6 bases and J 4 bases; bases outside gene matches: 13. Germline V gene lookup returns CDR1 LNHDA and CDR2 SQIVND (reference sequence). CDR3 DNA: TGTGCCAGTAGACGGGGACAGGCCGGTCGATCCTATGGCTACACCTTC. The encoded protein is CASRRGQAGRSYGYTF. Drawing the rest from reference TRBV19 and TRBJ1-2, the complete variable domain is DGGITQSPKYLFRKEGQNVTLSCEQNLNHDAMYWYRQDPGQGLRLIYYSQIVNDFQKGDIAEGYSVSREKKESFPLTVTSAQKNPTAFYLCASRRGQAGRSYGYTFGSGTRLTVV.

The genes are TRBV7-9 and TRBJ1-3; 8 bases agree with TRBD1. The germline gives CDR1 SEHNR, CDR2 FQNEAQ (reference sequence). The CDR3 loop spans 16 amino acids. J gave up 2 bases and V 5 bases, and 8 bases lay outside the gene matches. As DNA, the CDR3 is TGTGCCAGCAGCCCAGGACAGGGAGCAGCTGGAAACACCATATATTTT. This sequence encodes CASSPGQGAAGNTIYF.

In nucleotides, the CDR3 is TGTGCCAGCAGCTTGTCGGCAACTAATGAAAAACTGTTTTTT. Amino acid sequence: CASSLSATNEKLFF. The chain joins TRBV7-9 to TRBJ1-4; D is undetermined. With 3 bases removed from V and 0 bases from J, the gap between germline ends came to 5 bases. Germline lookup yields CDR1 SEHNR and CDR2 FQNEAQ (reference sequence). The CDR3 runs to 14 residues.

This chain connects TRBV5-1 to TRBJ2-5; tentatively, D is TRBD2 (5 bases). The CDR3 sequence is 14 residues long. Trimming took off 5 bases at V and 5 bases at J, with 16 bases between the two ends. Germline CDR1 reads SGHRS; CDR2 reads YFSETQ. CDR3 DNA: TGCGCCAGCAGTCTGCTGCTAACGGGGGAGACCCAGTACTTC. Translating gives CASSLLLTGETQYF.

In its sample, this clone was seen once. The V gene is TRBV18, the J gene TRBJ2-1; 7 bases agree with TRBD2. The germline CDR1 and CDR2 sequences are KGHSH and LQKENI. J lost 4 bases, V lost 3 bases, and 0 bases had no gene match. CDR3 length: 13 amino acids. This CDR3 reads CASSPGGYNEQFF. CDR3 bases: TGTGCCAGCTCACCGGGAGGGTACAATGAGCAGTTCTTC.

This chain uses TRBV19 with TRBJ1-5, with 7 bases fitting TRBD1. Germline-derived CDR1 and CDR2 are LNHDA and SQIVND (reference sequence). This CDR3 has 15 residues. Trimming took 10 bases from V and 4 from J; bases not matched to a gene: 13. The CDR3 here is CATGRGQARNQPQHF. Written as DNA, the CDR3 is TGTGCCACTGGCCGTGGACAGGCTCGAAATCAGCCCCAGCATTTT.

This clone was detected once. The V call is TRBV25-1, the J call TRBJ1-2; TRBD1 might be the D (6 bases). The CDR3 length is 12 residues. Germline lookup yields CDR1 MGHDK and CDR2 SYGVNS. Trimming left V 5 bases short and J 5 bases short, with 9 bases between. DNA of the CDR3: TGTGCCAGCAGTAGGGGGAAATATGGCTACACCTTC. Residues: CASSRGKYGYTF.

The chain links TRBV29-1 to TRBJ1-2; 7 bases align to TRBD1. Germline values: CDR1 SQVTM, CDR2 ANQGSEA. The V segment lost 4 bases and the J segment 8 bases; nucleotides outside the gene matches: 13. The CDR3 has 14 residues. CDR3 nucleotides: TGCAGCGTTGGACTCAACACAGGGGCCGGGGGCTACACCTTC. Protein product: CSVGLNTGAGGYTF.

This clone turned up a few times. The genes are TRBV18 and TRBJ2-7, with 12 positions matching TRBD1. Germline V gene lookup returns CDR1 KGHSH and CDR2 LQKENI. CDR3 length: 17 amino acids. J was trimmed by 4 bases and V by 3 bases; bases with no gene match: 10. The CDR3 nucleotides are TGTGCCAGCTCACCTAGAAACCCGGGACAGGGGGCTTACGAGCAGTACTTC. Translated, it gives CASSPRNPGQGAYEQYF. The whole variable domain, remainder taken from reference TRBV18 and TRBJ2-7, is NAGVMQNPRHLVRRRGQEARLRCSPMKGHSHVYWYRQLPEEGLKFMVYLQKENIIDESGMPKERFSAEFPKEGPSILRIQQVVRGDSAAYFCASSPRNPGQGAYEQYFGPGTRLTVT.

This rearrangement joins TRBV7-2 to TRBJ1-2; D call uncertain. The CDR3 covers 13 residues. Between the trimmed V and J ends, which lost 2 bases and 5 bases, there was a span of 9 bases. CDR1 and CDR2 (germline): SGHTA, FQGNSA. Here the CDR3 reads CASSLRRGYGYTF. The CDR3 coding sequence is TGTGCCAGCAGCTTAAGACGCGGGTATGGCTACACCTTC.

The rearrangement uses TRBV4-2 and TRBJ2-7; 10 nucleotides align to TRBD2. Losses at the gene ends were 2 bases for V and 2 bases for J; bases not matched to a gene: 6. The length of the CDR3 is 16 residues. Germline V lookup: CDR1 LGHNA, CDR2 YNFKEQ. The CDR3 DNA sequence: TGTGCCAGCAGCCAACCTAGCGGGAGACTAACCTACGAGCAGTACTTC. It translates to CASSQPSGRLTYEQYF.

V and J are TRBV5-1 and TRBJ1-6; no clear D gene. The V and J ends lost 5 bases and 9 bases respectively, with 15 bases between them. The germline V gene encodes CDR1 SGHRS and CDR2 YFSETQ. The CDR3 loop spans 14 amino acids. The CDR3 region is CASSLQEVASPLHF. CDR3 sequence (DNA): TGCGCCAGCAGTTTGCAGGAGGTGGCTTCACCCCTCCACTTT.

The chain combines TRBV27 with TRBJ1-1, with 7 nucleotides matching TRBD1. The germline V gene encodes CDR1 MNHEY and CDR2 SMNVEV (reference sequence). V lost 5 bases to trimming and J lost 4 bases; unmatched junction nucleotides: 7. This CDR3 region has 14 residues. Here the CDR3 DNA reads TGTGCCAGCAGTATAATGACAGGGTCCACTGAAGCTTTCTTT. Its translation: CASSIMTGSTEAFF.

The V gene is TRBV5-1, the J gene TRBJ1-2; 9 bases map to TRBD1. Germline-derived CDR1 and CDR2 are SGHRS and YFSETQ. J lost 3 bases, V lost 5 bases, and 8 bases had no gene match. The CDR3 length is 15 residues. CDR3 coding DNA: TGCGCCAGCAGTTTCGGACAGGGGATGGACTATGGCTACACCTTC. Translated: CASSFGQGMDYGYTF.

The J gene is TRBJ1-2, the V gene TRBV28, with 9 nucleotides matching TRBD1. The CDR3 has 15 residues. The V gene end was trimmed by 6 bases and the J gene end by 6 bases; junction bases not matched to a gene: 11. Per germline, CDR1 MDHEN and CDR2 SYDVKM. The CDR3 is CASSPHSDRGHGYTF. The DNA for the CDR3 is TGTGCCAGCAGCCCCCATTCGGACAGGGGACATGGCTACACCTTC.

The count of this clone is one. The chain is built from TRBV24-1 and TRBJ1-2; D is unclear. CDR1 is KGHDR, CDR2 SFDVKD, per germline. This CDR3 spans 13 amino acids. V lost 2 bases to trimming and J lost 6 bases, with 9 bases between them. The CDR3 bases are TGTGCCACCAGTGATTCCCGCGGTGATGGCTACACCTTC. Amino acid sequence: CATSDSRGDGYTF.

The V and J genes are TRBV3-1 (or the pseudogene TRBV3-2) and TRBJ1-5; 8 bases are a match to TRBD1. The CDR3 consists of 16 residues. Germline V gene sequence: CDR1 LGHDT, CDR2 YNNKEL (reference sequence). V lost 3 bases and J lost 4; bases outside the gene matches: 8. The CDR3 nucleotides are TGTGCCAGCAGCCATCACGGACAGGGAGGGAATCAGCCCCAGCATTTT. Its translation: CASSHHGQGGNQPQHF.

V usage is TRBV29-1 and J usage is TRBJ2-7; 9 nucleotides align to TRBD1. V shed 6 bases and J 2 bases; nucleotides not matched to a gene: 5. Germline-derived CDR1 and CDR2 are SQVTM and ANQGSEA. The CDR3 length is 13 residues. The CDR3 nucleotides read TGCAGCGTCACCGGGACAGGGACCTACGAGCAGTACTTC. The encoded protein is CSVTGTGTYEQYF.

The rearrangement links TRBV9 to TRBJ1-2; D ambiguous. Germline V CDR1 and CDR2: SGDLS, YYNGEE. Trimming took off 0 bases at V and 5 bases at J, with 8 bases between the two ends. CDR3 length: 13 amino acids. The CDR3 spells CASSVVRGYGYTF. DNA of the CDR3: TGTGCCAGCAGCGTAGTTCGGGGATATGGCTACACCTTC.

The sample holds one count of this clone. The gene calls are TRBV7-9 and TRBJ1-6, with D perhaps TRBD1 (6 bases). The CDR3 extends over 19 amino acids. The germline gives CDR1 SEHNR, CDR2 FQNEAQ (reference sequence). The ends were cut back, 2 bases at V and 0 bases at J, with 17 bases in the middle. CDR3 nucleotide sequence: TGTGCCAGCAGCTTAAAACTGCCCAGGGGCTTCTCCTATAATTCACCCCTCCACTTT. Its protein is CASSLKLPRGFSYNSPLHF. Variable domain in full (rest from reference TRBV7-9 and TRBJ1-6): DTGVSQNPRHKITKRGQNVTFRCDPISEHNRLYWYRQTLGQGPEFLTYFQNEAQLEKSRLLSDRFSAERPKGSFSTLEIQRTEQGDSAMYLCASSLKLPRGFSYNSPLHFGNGTRLTVT.

V is TRBV5-1 and J is TRBJ1-2; weak D call: TRBD1 (5 bases). Germline V lookup: CDR1 SGHRS, CDR2 YFSETQ. Trimming shortened V by 3 bases and J by 0 bases, and 12 bases separated the two germline ends. This CDR3 has 15 residues. The DNA of the CDR3 is TGCGCCAGCAGCTCCCAGGGTCTAGCTAACTATGGCTACACCTTC. Translated: CASSSQGLANYGYTF.

V gene TRBV7-3 combines with J gene TRBJ1-5; 11 nucleotides agree with TRBD1. CDR1 and CDR2 (germline): SGHTA, FQGTGA. The CDR3 spans 19 residues. V shed 6 bases and J 0 bases; nucleotides not matched to a gene: 13. CDR3 nucleotide sequence: TGTGCCAGCAGACTAGTACCGGGACAGGGGGTTTATAGCAATCAGCCCCAGCATTTT. Its translation is CASRLVPGQGVYSNQPQHF.

The chain employs TRBV28 and TRBJ2-1; D is unclear. Germline V gives CDR1 MDHEN, CDR2 SYDVKM. This CDR3 region has 13 residues. V lost 5 bases and J lost 3, with 8 bases in between. For the CDR3, the DNA is TGTGCCAGCAGTCGAGATAGCTACAATGAGCAGTTCTTC. It is translated as CASSRDSYNEQFF.

This chain links TRBV4-3 with TRBJ2-1; 7 nucleotides line up with TRBD1. V lost 6 bases to trimming and J lost 7 bases; unmatched junction nucleotides: 12. Germline lookup yields CDR1 LGHNA and CDR2 YSLEER. There are 15 residues in the CDR3. CDR3 protein: CASSSRDRTFNEQFF. In nucleotides, the CDR3 is TGCGCCAGCAGTTCCCGGGACAGAACCTTTAATGAGCAGTTCTTC.

The rearrangement uses TRBV19 and TRBJ2-1; 8 bases align to TRBD2. The CDR3 covers 16 residues. Per the germline V gene, CDR1 is LNHDA and CDR2 is SQIVND (reference sequence). The ends lost 4 bases at V and 8 bases at J; junction bases unmatched: 13. DNA for the CDR3: TGTGCCAGTAGTACGCGGGGGGTTTCTAGGGACTATGAGCAGTTCTTC. The encoded protein is CASSTRGVSRDYEQFF.

The chain carries TRBV6-5 and TRBJ2-5, with 9 bases fitting TRBD2. In germline, CDR1 is MNHEY, CDR2 SVGAGI. CDR3 length equals 16 residues. V lost 0 bases to trimming and J lost 4 bases; unmatched junction nucleotides: 6. CDR3 nucleotides: TGTGCCAGCAGTTACTCGGCTAGCGGGGTTATAGAGACCCAGTACTTC. Protein sequence: CASSYSASGVIETQYF.

This clone has just a few counts. The V call is TRBV7-8, the J call TRBJ2-7; 8 nucleotides align to TRBD1. This CDR3 comprises 14 residues. CDR1 is SGHVS, CDR2 FQNEAQ, per germline. Trimming took 5 bases from V and 7 from J; bases not matched to a gene: 10. For the CDR3, the DNA is TGTGCCAGCAGCCCCTGGACAGGGCCGCAGGAGCAGTACTTC. It specifies CASSPWTGPQEQYF.